This T cell receptor beta chain comes out of a study of CD8 T cells in ankylosing spondylitis. Each TCR beta library was made by quantitative 5'-RACE that incorporated molecular barcodes. TCRdb itself ran the 5' RACE reads through MiXCR, one entry per CDR3 protein. The profile shows under 850,000 distinct CDR3 sequences, under 20% of them singletons. Findings and limits, study-wide: A TCR beta motif of under 10 highly homologous variants seemed to mark ankylosing spondylitis blood.

Turning to this clonotype: Antigen unknown.

Sample: blood, either unsorted or a sorted T cell fraction (not recorded which). The source is a male donor with ankylosing spondylitis.

The CDR3 sequence is CSASFQETQYF. CDR3 DNA sequence: TGCAGTGCTAGCTTCCAAGAGACCCAGTACTTC. The V gene is TRBV20-1, the J gene TRBJ2-5; no clear D. This CDR3 has 11 residues. Germline values: CDR1 DFQATT, CDR2 SNEGSKA (reference sequence). The V end was cut by 3 bases, the J end by 1 base, with 3 bases between.